Listed below are T cell receptor beta chains from one sample, sequenced in a study of T cell responses to AZD1222 COVID-19 vaccine. Sequencing used immunoSEQ multiplex PCR; TCRdb keeps in-frame clones, though not all of them. The data contain about 150,000 clones, about 90% of them singletons. Here the sequenced sample was peripheral blood, taken on day 0 of AZD1222 vaccination. The receptor source for this set is an adult in good health. The CDR3 runs from the conserved cysteine through the conserved F or W. A D gene is named only where the DNA matches it firmly. Clone size, where shown, is once, few, many, or a class for clones that have expanded.

TRBJ2-7 TRBV24-1 . . TGTGCCACCAGTTCGTTTCCGGGCCTCCTCCCAGCATACGAGCAGTACTTC CATSSFPGLLPAYEQYF
TRBJ2-2 TRBV6-5 . TRBD2 TGTGCCAGCAGGTCACGGGGAGGGCCCACCGGGGAGCTGTTTTTT CASRSRGGPTGELFF
TRBJ1-1 TRBV29-1 . . TGCAGCGTTGTAGAGAAGGGGCGCGGGACTGAAGCTTTCTTT CSVVEKGRGTEAFF
TRBJ2-3 TRBV4-3 . . TGCGCCAGCAGCCAAGACGCTTCGGTCGGACGAGGGACAGATACGCAGTATTTT CASSQDASVGRGTDTQYF
TRBJ2-7 TRBV30 . TRBD1 TGTGCCTGGAGCAGGGGGAATACCTACGAGCAGTACTTC CAWSRGNTYEQYF
TRBJ2-1 TRBV7-9 once . TGTGCCAGCAGCTTAGGTAATGAGCAGTTCTTC CASSLGNEQFF
TRBJ2-2 TRBV12-5 . . TGTGCTAGTGGTTTGGCCTGGGGGCCCGGGGAGCTGTTTTTT CASGLAWGPGELFF
TRBJ2-2 TRBV5-4 . . TGTGCCAGCAGCCGAGGCCAGAAGGGTAACACCGGGGAGCTGTTTTTT CASSRGQKGNTGELFF
TRBJ2-4 TRBV7-2 . TRBD1 TGTGCCAGCAGCATGACAGGGCCCAAAAACATTCAGTACTTC CASSMTGPKNIQYF
TRBJ2-3 TRBV7-2 . TRBD2 TGTGCCAGCAGCTTGGGGCTAGCGGGGGGCACAGATACGCAGTATTTT CASSLGLAGGTDTQYF
TRBJ2-7 TRBV5-1 . . TGCGCCAGCAAGGGACACAAAACCTACGAGCAGTACTTC CASKGHKTYEQYF
TRBJ1-1 TRBV5-1 . . TGCGCCAGCAGCTTGGCCATGGGGGCGAACACTGAAGCTTTCTTT CASSLAMGANTEAFF
TRBJ1-1 TRBV3-1/TRBV3-2 . TRBD1 TGTGCCAGCAGCCAAAGACAGGGGTACACTGAAGCTTTCTTT CASSQRQGYTEAFF
TRBJ1-4 TRBV4-3 . TRBD1 TGCGCCAGCAGCCAGAGAACTCCGGCACAGGGGTCCTTTAATGAAAAACTGTTTTTT CASSQRTPAQGSFNEKLFF
TRBJ2-7 TRBV5-1 . . TGCGCCAGCAGCTTGGACGGGAGCTCCTACGAGCAGTACTTC CASSLDGSSYEQYF
TRBJ1-2 TRBV7-8 . . TGTGCCAGCAGCTTAGGCAGTTTCTATGGCTACACCTTC CASSLGSFYGYTF